These T cell receptor beta chains were read from a single sample in a study of neurological immune-mediated disorders. TCRdb analysed the 5' RACE reads with MiXCR anew, one entry per CDR3 protein. The sample lists 25,000 to 30,000 distinct CDR3 sequences; around a quarter were seen once. Sequencing input: CD4+ T cells from blood. These receptors were taken from a man aged 45-60 years with HTLV-1-associated myelopathy (HAM/TSP). CDR3s include the opening cysteine and the closing phenylalanine or tryptophan. The D gene is left open where the match is weak. A clone size is listed for some rows: how often the clone was seen (once, few, many), or a class if it is expanded.

j_call: TRBJ2-1; clone_size: many; d_call: TRBD2; v_call: TRBV20-1; cdr3_nt: TGCAGTGCTACGCAGCGGGACCTTTACAATGAGCAGTTCTTC; cdr3_aa: CSATQRDLYNEQFF
j_call: TRBJ2-7; clone_size: -; d_call: TRBD1; v_call: TRBV15; cdr3_nt: TGTGCCACCAGCAGGGAGGGACAGGGTTACGAGCAGTACTTC; cdr3_aa: CATSREGQGYEQYF
j_call: TRBJ2-1; clone_size: many; d_call: TRBD1; v_call: TRBV28; cdr3_nt: TGTGCCAGCAGTAAAGCAGGGGGCCGCGACAATGAGCAGTTCTTC; cdr3_aa: CASSKAGGRDNEQFF
j_call: TRBJ1-2; clone_size: -; d_call: -; v_call: TRBV7-9; cdr3_nt: TGTGCCAGCAGCTTAGGCAGCTCCTATGGCTACACCTTC; cdr3_aa: CASSLGSSYGYTF
j_call: TRBJ1-4; clone_size: -; d_call: -; v_call: TRBV19; cdr3_nt: TGTGCCAGTAGATTTGGGGATGTAGGTGAAAAACTGTTTTTT; cdr3_aa: CASRFGDVGEKLFF
j_call: TRBJ1-2; clone_size: -; d_call: -; v_call: TRBV5-6; cdr3_nt: -; cdr3_aa: CASSFYICSAEGALYGYTF
j_call: TRBJ2-1; clone_size: many; d_call: TRBD2; v_call: TRBV20-1; cdr3_nt: TGCAGTGTGCAACGGACTAGCGGGGGACTAAACTACAATGAGCAGTTCTTC; cdr3_aa: CSVQRTSGGLNYNEQFF
j_call: TRBJ1-1; clone_size: many; d_call: -; v_call: TRBV20-1; cdr3_nt: TGCAGTGCCGAAAAGGTCGGGGCTGAAGCTTTCTTT; cdr3_aa: CSAEKVGAEAFF
j_call: TRBJ2-5; clone_size: many; d_call: -; v_call: TRBV10-3; cdr3_nt: TGTGCCATCAGTGAAAGGGGGGAGACCCAGTACTTC; cdr3_aa: CAISERGETQYF
j_call: TRBJ2-1; clone_size: many; d_call: -; v_call: TRBV6-5; cdr3_nt: TGTGCCAGCACCACACCTCCGGCTCGCGAGCAGTTCTTC; cdr3_aa: CASTTPPAREQFF
j_call: TRBJ2-5; clone_size: many; d_call: -; v_call: TRBV14; cdr3_nt: TGTGCCAGCAGCCAAGCAAAGACCCAGTACTTC; cdr3_aa: CASSQAKTQYF
j_call: TRBJ2-7; clone_size: many; d_call: -; v_call: TRBV5-8; cdr3_nt: TGTGCCAGCAGCTTGGGGCGCTCCTACGAGCAGTACTTC; cdr3_aa: CASSLGRSYEQYF
j_call: TRBJ1-1; clone_size: many; d_call: -; v_call: TRBV20-1; cdr3_nt: TGCAGTGCTAGAGATACCTTAGGGGGGGTTGGTGAGGCTTTCTTT; cdr3_aa: CSARDTLGGVGEAFF
j_call: TRBJ2-1; clone_size: many; d_call: TRBD1; v_call: TRBV29-1; cdr3_nt: TGCAGCGGGGTTCGGGGGACAGGATACAATGAGCAGTTCTTC; cdr3_aa: CSGVRGTGYNEQFF
j_call: TRBJ2-1; clone_size: many; d_call: -; v_call: TRBV24-1; cdr3_nt: TGTGCCACCAGTGATTTGCGGAGGGGCGAAGGCAATGAGCAGTTCTTC; cdr3_aa: CATSDLRRGEGNEQFF
j_call: TRBJ1-6; clone_size: -; d_call: -; v_call: TRBV6-5; cdr3_nt: TGTGCCAGCAGTCACAACAGGGCAAGGTCACCCCTCCACTTT; cdr3_aa: CASSHNRARSPLHF
j_call: TRBJ2-2; clone_size: many; d_call: TRBD2; v_call: TRBV12-3/TRBV12-4; cdr3_nt: TGTGCCAGCAGTTACACCGGGACTACGAACACCGGGGAGCTGTTTTTT; cdr3_aa: CASSYTGTTNTGELFF
j_call: TRBJ1-2; clone_size: many; d_call: TRBD1; v_call: TRBV6-5; cdr3_nt: TGTGCCAGCAGAGCCGGGACAGGGGACAGTTTCTATGGCTACACCTTC; cdr3_aa: CASRAGTGDSFYGYTF
j_call: TRBJ1-1; clone_size: many; d_call: -; v_call: TRBV5-1; cdr3_nt: TGCGCCAGCAGCACCGGGGAGCGGTTAGCTTTCTTT; cdr3_aa: CASSTGERLAFF
j_call: TRBJ1-6; clone_size: many; d_call: -; v_call: TRBV10-3; cdr3_nt: TGTGCCATCTGCCGGACAGAGACAACTCCCCTCCACTTT; cdr3_aa: CAICRTETTPLHF
j_call: TRBJ1-5; clone_size: many; d_call: TRBD1; v_call: TRBV12-3/TRBV12-4; cdr3_nt: TGTGCCAGCAGTTTAGCTTCGGGGACAGGGTATCAGCCCCAGCATTTT; cdr3_aa: CASSLASGTGYQPQHF
j_call: TRBJ2-7; clone_size: many; d_call: -; v_call: TRBV10-3; cdr3_nt: TGTGCCATCAAGCTGCCGATGGGCGAGCAGTACTTC; cdr3_aa: CAIKLPMGEQYF
j_call: TRBJ2-2; clone_size: many; d_call: TRBD2; v_call: TRBV29-1; cdr3_nt: TGCAGCTTCCGGACTAGCGGGGCCACCGGGGAGCTGTTTTTT; cdr3_aa: CSFRTSGATGELFF
j_call: TRBJ1-5; clone_size: many; d_call: -; v_call: TRBV12-3/TRBV12-4; cdr3_nt: TGTGCCAGCAGCCGCGACGTACCTAAACATAGCAATCAGCCCCAGCATTTT; cdr3_aa: CASSRDVPKHSNQPQHF
j_call: TRBJ2-3; clone_size: many; d_call: -; v_call: TRBV7-8; cdr3_nt: TGTGCCAGCAGCCCCCAGCTGGGGACTAGCACAGATACGCAGTATTTT; cdr3_aa: CASSPQLGTSTDTQYF
j_call: TRBJ1-5; clone_size: many; d_call: TRBD1; v_call: TRBV5-1; cdr3_nt: TGCGCCAGCAGCTTGGTCGGGGGACAGGGGCAGCCCCAGCATTTT; cdr3_aa: CASSLVGGQGQPQHF
j_call: TRBJ2-3; clone_size: many; d_call: TRBD2; v_call: TRBV9; cdr3_nt: TGTGCCAGCAGCGTAGAAGCGGGGCAAGGAGGGGATACGCAGTATTTT; cdr3_aa: CASSVEAGQGGDTQYF
j_call: TRBJ2-4; clone_size: few; d_call: TRBD1; v_call: TRBV5-4; cdr3_nt: TGTGCCAGCAGCCCCTGGGACAGCGCCAAAAACATTCAGTACTTC; cdr3_aa: CASSPWDSAKNIQYF
j_call: TRBJ2-1; clone_size: few; d_call: TRBD2; v_call: TRBV7-2; cdr3_nt: TGTGCCAGCAGCTTAATGGTAGCGGGGGGCCATGAGCAGTTCTTC; cdr3_aa: CASSLMVAGGHEQFF
j_call: TRBJ1-1; clone_size: many; d_call: -; v_call: TRBV5-1; cdr3_nt: TGCGCCAGCAGGGCGGGACTGAACACTGAAGCTTTCTTT; cdr3_aa: CASRAGLNTEAFF
j_call: TRBJ2-5; clone_size: many; d_call: TRBD2; v_call: TRBV9; cdr3_nt: TGTGCCAGCAGCGTTTCCATCGCGGGGGAAGAGACCCAGTACTTC; cdr3_aa: CASSVSIAGEETQYF
j_call: TRBJ2-1; clone_size: many; d_call: -; v_call: TRBV5-1; cdr3_nt: TGCGCCAGCAGGTTGGGTGGAGCCGGAGCGGGCGACTACAATGAGCAGTTCTTC; cdr3_aa: CASRLGGAGAGDYNEQFF
j_call: TRBJ1-2; clone_size: many; d_call: TRBD1; v_call: TRBV20-1; cdr3_nt: TGCAGTGCTGCACAGGGGGAGGATGGCTACACCTTC; cdr3_aa: CSAAQGEDGYTF
j_call: TRBJ2-7; clone_size: many; d_call: -; v_call: TRBV10-3; cdr3_nt: TGTGCCATCAGTGAGCCCGGACGAACCGCAGAGCAGTACTTC; cdr3_aa: CAISEPGRTAEQYF
j_call: TRBJ1-2; clone_size: many; d_call: TRBD1; v_call: TRBV9; cdr3_nt: TGTGCCAGCAGCGTAGGTAGGCGCGTTACAGGGGGAAAGGACTACACCTTC; cdr3_aa: CASSVGRRVTGGKDYTF
j_call: TRBJ1-5; clone_size: -; d_call: TRBD1; v_call: TRBV11-3; cdr3_nt: TGTGCCAGCAGCTCTCAGGGACAGCATAGCAATCAGCCCCAGCATTTT; cdr3_aa: CASSSQGQHSNQPQHF
j_call: TRBJ1-2; clone_size: many; d_call: -; v_call: TRBV29-1; cdr3_nt: TGCAGCGTTGAAGAAGTCAACCCCTATGGCTACACCTTC; cdr3_aa: CSVEEVNPYGYTF
j_call: TRBJ2-2; clone_size: many; d_call: -; v_call: TRBV12-3/TRBV12-4; cdr3_nt: TGTGCCAGCAGTTTATCTATGACCGGGGAGCTGTTTTTT; cdr3_aa: CASSLSMTGELFF
j_call: TRBJ1-5; clone_size: many; d_call: -; v_call: TRBV12-3/TRBV12-4; cdr3_nt: TGTGCCAGCAGTCAAGGCCCCACAAGAGATCAGCCCCAGCATTTT; cdr3_aa: CASSQGPTRDQPQHF
j_call: TRBJ2-3; clone_size: many; d_call: -; v_call: TRBV12-3/TRBV12-4; cdr3_nt: TGTGCCAGCAGTTTAATAGGCGGGCCTGAGGAGTATTTT; cdr3_aa: CASSLIGGPEEYF
j_call: TRBJ1-3; clone_size: many; d_call: -; v_call: TRBV12-3/TRBV12-4; cdr3_nt: TGTGCCAGCACTCAGGGTAACACCATATATTTT; cdr3_aa: CASTQGNTIYF
j_call: TRBJ2-7; clone_size: many; d_call: TRBD1; v_call: TRBV29-1; cdr3_nt: TGCAGCGTGAGCGAGACAGGGCTGAAAAACGAGCAGTACTTC; cdr3_aa: CSVSETGLKNEQYF
j_call: TRBJ1-1; clone_size: many; d_call: -; v_call: TRBV20-1; cdr3_nt: TGCAGTGCCCCTATCGGACAGAGGGCTTTCTTT; cdr3_aa: CSAPIGQRAFF
j_call: TRBJ1-5; clone_size: many; d_call: -; v_call: TRBV20-1; cdr3_nt: TGCAGTGCTAGCGTTGGTAGCGGAGGTCAGCCCCAGCATTTT; cdr3_aa: CSASVGSGGQPQHF
j_call: TRBJ1-6; clone_size: many; d_call: -; v_call: TRBV3-1; cdr3_nt: TGTGCCAGCAGCCCCAGTCTTAGGGCGGACAGTTCACCCCTCCACTTT; cdr3_aa: CASSPSLRADSSPLHF
j_call: TRBJ2-1; clone_size: -; d_call: -; v_call: TRBV12-3/TRBV12-4; cdr3_nt: TGTGCCAGCACCTTATATTACCAACTATACAATGAGCAGTTCTTC; cdr3_aa: CASTLYYQLYNEQFF
j_call: TRBJ1-2; clone_size: many; d_call: -; v_call: TRBV6-6; cdr3_nt: TGTGCCAACCCAGCCGTGTGCCACTATGGCTACACCTTC; cdr3_aa: CANPAVCHYGYTF